This TCR beta chain was identified in a study of long-term antiretroviral therapy in people with HIV. Looked up from germline, CDR1 is MNHEY and CDR2 is SMNVEV (reference sequence). The CDR3 covers 13 residues. Trimming removed 2 bases from V and 17 bases from J, with 16 bases in between. The authors ran the immunoSEQ assay, v3.0, at survey level. Generated by immunoSEQ multiplex PCR, the TCRdb table keeps only in-frame clones and is missing some. The sample includes about 22,000 clones, 70% to 80% of them seen just once. The chain has TRBV27 and TRBJ1-6; D perhaps matches TRBD1 (5 bases). The sequenced sample was unsorted PBMCs, obtained 4.1 years after starting antiretroviral therapy. This TCR derives from a woman in her thirties or forties with HIV. The DNA of the CDR3 is TGTGCCAGCAGTTTACAGGGAGTCGCCCCCATCCACTTT. Residues: CASSLQGVAPIHF.